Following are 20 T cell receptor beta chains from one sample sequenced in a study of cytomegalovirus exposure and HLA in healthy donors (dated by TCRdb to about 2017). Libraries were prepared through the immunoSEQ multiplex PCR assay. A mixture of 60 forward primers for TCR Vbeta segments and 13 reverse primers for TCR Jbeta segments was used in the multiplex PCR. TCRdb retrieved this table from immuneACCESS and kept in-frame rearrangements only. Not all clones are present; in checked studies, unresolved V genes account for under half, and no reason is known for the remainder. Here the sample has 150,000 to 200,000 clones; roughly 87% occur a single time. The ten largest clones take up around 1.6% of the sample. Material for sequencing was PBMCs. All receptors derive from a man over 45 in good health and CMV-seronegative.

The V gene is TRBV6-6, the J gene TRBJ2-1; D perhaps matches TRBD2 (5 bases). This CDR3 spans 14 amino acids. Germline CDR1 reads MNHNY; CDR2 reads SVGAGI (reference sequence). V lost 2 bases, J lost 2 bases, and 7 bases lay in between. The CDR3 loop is CASSYIATYNEQFF. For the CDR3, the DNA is TGTGCCAGCAGTTACATAGCGACCTACAATGAGCAGTTCTTC.

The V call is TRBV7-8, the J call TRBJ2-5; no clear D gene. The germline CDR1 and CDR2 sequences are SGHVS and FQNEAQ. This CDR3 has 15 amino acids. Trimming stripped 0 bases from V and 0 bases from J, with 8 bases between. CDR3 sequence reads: CASSLAFTYQETQYF. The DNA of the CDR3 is TGTGCCAGCAGCTTAGCGTTTACATACCAAGAGACCCAGTACTTC.

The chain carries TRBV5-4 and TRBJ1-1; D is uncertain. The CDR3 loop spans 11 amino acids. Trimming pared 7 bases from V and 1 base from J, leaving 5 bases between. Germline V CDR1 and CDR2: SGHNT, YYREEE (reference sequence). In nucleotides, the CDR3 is TGTGCCAGCCGAGGGAACACTGAAGCTTTCTTT. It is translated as CASRGNTEAFF.

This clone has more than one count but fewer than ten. The CDR3 DNA sequence: TGTGCCAGTAGTCCACAAAATCAGCCCCAGCATTTT. Translating it yields CASSPQNQPQHF. The chain couples TRBV19 to TRBJ1-5, with unresolved D. Germline V gene sequence: CDR1 LNHDA, CDR2 SQIVND (reference sequence). CDR3 length equals 12 residues. V dropped 5 bases and J dropped 4 bases, with 6 bases sitting between them.

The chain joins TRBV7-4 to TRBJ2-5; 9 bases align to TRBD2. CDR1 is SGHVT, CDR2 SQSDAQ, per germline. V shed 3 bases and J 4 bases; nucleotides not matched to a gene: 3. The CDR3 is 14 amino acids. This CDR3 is CASSLTSGGETQYF. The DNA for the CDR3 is TGTGCCAGCAGCTTGACTAGCGGAGGAGAGACCCAGTACTTC.

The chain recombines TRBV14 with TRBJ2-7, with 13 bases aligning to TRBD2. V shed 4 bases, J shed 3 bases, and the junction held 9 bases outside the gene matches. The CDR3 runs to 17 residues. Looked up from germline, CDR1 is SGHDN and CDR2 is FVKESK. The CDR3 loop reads CASSRAGTSGRVYEQYF. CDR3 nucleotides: TGTGCCAGCAGCCGGGCTGGAACTAGCGGGAGGGTCTACGAGCAGTACTTC.

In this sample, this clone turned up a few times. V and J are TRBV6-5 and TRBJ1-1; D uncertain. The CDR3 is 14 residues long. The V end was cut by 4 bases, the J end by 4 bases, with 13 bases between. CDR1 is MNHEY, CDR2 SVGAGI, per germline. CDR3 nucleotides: TGTGCCAGCAGTTCTATAGGATGGAGCACTGAAGCTTTCTTT. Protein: CASSSIGWSTEAFF.

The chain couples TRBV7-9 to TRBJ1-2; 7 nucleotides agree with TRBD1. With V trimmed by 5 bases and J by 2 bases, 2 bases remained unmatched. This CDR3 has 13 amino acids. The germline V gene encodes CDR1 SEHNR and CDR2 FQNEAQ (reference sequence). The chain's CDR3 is CASSGTVNYGYTF. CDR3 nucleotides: TGTGCCAGCAGCGGGACAGTAAACTATGGCTACACCTTC.

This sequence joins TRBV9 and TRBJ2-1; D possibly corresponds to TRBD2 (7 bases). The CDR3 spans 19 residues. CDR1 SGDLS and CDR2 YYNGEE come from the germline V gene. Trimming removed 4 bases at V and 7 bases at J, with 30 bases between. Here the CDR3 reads CASSPTVGGRGGMRNEQFF. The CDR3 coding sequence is TGTGCCAGCAGCCCAACAGTAGGGGGGAGGGGGGGTATGCGGAATGAGCAGTTCTTC.

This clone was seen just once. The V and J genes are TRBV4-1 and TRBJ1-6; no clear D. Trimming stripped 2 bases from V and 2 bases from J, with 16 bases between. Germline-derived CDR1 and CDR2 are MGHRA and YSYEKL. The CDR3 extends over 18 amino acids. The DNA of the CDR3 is TGCGCCAGCAGCCAATTCATCCTCGTTAGCCCCTATAATTCACCCCTCCACTTT. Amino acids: CASSQFILVSPYNSPLHF.

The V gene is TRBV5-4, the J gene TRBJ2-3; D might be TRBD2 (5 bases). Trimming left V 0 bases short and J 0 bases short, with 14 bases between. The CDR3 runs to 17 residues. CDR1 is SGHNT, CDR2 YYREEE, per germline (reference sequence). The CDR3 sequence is CASSLEAGISSTDTQYF. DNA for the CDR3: TGTGCCAGCAGCTTGGAGGCGGGTATTTCTAGCACAGATACGCAGTATTTT.

The CDR3 sequence: CASSYVAGGAGYTF. The CDR3 coding sequence is TGTGCCAGCAGTTACGTTGCAGGGGGCGCCGGCTACACCTTC. The rearrangement uses TRBV6-5 and TRBJ1-2, with 8 bases identical to TRBD1. Looked up from germline, CDR1 is MNHEY and CDR2 is SVGAGI. The CDR3 is 14 amino acids. V was clipped by 2 bases and J by 8 bases; unmatched bases: 7.

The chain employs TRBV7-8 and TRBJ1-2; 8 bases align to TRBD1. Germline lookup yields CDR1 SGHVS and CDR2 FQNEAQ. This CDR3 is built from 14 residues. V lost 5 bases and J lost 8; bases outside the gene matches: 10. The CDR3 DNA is TGTGCCAGCAGCCCGAGACAGGGGCCGGGAGGCTACACCTTC. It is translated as CASSPRQGPGGYTF. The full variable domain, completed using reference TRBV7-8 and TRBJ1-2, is GAGVSQSPRYKVAKRGQDVALRCDPISGHVSLFWYQQALGQGPEFLTYFQNEAQLDKSGLPSDRFFAERPEGSVSTLKIQRTQQEDSAVYLCASSPRQGPGGYTFGSGTRLTVV.

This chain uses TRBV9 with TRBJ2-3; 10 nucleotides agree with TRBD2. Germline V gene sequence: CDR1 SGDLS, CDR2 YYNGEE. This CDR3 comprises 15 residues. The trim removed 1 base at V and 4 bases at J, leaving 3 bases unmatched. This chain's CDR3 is CASSVRTSGPDTQYF. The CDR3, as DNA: TGTGCCAGCAGCGTAAGGACTAGCGGTCCAGATACGCAGTATTTT.

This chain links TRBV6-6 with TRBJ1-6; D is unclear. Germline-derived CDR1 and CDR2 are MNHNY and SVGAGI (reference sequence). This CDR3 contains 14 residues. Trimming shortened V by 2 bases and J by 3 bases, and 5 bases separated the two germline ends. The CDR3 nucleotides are TGTGCCAGCAGTTACGCAGACTATAATTCACCCCTCCACTTT. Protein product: CASSYADYNSPLHF.

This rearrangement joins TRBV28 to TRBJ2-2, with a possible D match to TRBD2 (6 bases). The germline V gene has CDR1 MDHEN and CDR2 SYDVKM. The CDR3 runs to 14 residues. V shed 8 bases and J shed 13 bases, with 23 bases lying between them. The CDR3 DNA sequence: TGTGCCAGCTGCCTGTCTGGGGGGAGGTGGGCGCTGTTTTTT. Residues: CASCLSGGRWALFF.

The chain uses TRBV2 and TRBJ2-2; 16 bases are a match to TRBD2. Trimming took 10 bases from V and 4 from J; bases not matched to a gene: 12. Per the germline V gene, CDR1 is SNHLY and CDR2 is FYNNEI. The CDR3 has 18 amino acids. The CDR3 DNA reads TGTGCCACCGCCCCGGGACTAGCGGGAGGGCTAACCACCGGGGAGCTGTTTTTT. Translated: CATAPGLAGGLTTGELFF.

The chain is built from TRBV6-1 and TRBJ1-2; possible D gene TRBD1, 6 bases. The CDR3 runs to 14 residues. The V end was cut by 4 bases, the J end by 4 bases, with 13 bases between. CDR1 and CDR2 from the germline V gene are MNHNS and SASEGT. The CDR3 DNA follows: TGTGCCAGCAGTGTACAGGGATTAACCTATGGCTACACCTTC. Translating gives CASSVQGLTYGYTF.

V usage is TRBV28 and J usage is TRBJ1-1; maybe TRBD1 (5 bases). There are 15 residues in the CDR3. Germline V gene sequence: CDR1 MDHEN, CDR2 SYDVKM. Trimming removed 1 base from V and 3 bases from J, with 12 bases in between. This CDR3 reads CASSLSAGRDTEAFF. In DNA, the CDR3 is TGTGCCAGCAGTTTATCGGCGGGGCGGGACACTGAAGCTTTCTTT. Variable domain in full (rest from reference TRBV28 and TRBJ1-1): DVKVTQSSRYLVKRTGEKVFLECVQDMDHENMFWYRQDPGLGLRLIYFSYDVKMKEKGDIPEGYSVSREKKERFSLILESASTNQTSMYLCASSLSAGRDTEAFFGQGTRLTVV.

CDR3 amino acids: CASSYTPTRVGEQFF. The CDR3 DNA reads TGTGCCAGCAGTTACACTCCGACCAGGGTCGGTGAGCAGTTCTTC. The chain carries TRBV6-5 and TRBJ2-1, with a weak D call TRBD1 (5 bases). Germline V gives CDR1 MNHEY, CDR2 SVGAGI. The CDR3 has 15 residues. V gave up 2 bases and J gave up 9 bases, with 17 bases separating them.